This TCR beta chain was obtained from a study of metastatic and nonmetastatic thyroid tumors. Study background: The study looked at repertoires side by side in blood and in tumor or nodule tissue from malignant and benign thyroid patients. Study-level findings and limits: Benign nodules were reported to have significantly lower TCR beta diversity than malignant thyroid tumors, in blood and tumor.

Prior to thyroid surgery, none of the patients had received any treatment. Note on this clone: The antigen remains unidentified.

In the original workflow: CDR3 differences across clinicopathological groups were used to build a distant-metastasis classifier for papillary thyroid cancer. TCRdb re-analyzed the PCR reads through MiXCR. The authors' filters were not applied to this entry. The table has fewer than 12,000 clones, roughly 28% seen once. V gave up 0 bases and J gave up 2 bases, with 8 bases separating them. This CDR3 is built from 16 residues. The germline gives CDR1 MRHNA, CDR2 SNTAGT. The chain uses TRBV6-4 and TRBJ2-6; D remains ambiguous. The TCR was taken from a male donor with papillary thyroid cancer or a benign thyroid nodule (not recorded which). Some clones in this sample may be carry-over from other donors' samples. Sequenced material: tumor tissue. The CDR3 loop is CASSDSKGTGANVLTF. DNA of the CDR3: TGTGCCAGCAGTGACTCGAAAGGGACTGGGGCCAACGTCCTGACTTTC.